The source of this T cell receptor beta chain is a study of T cells in localized non-small cell lung cancer. Findings of the study overall: Longer overall survival was linked to higher blood T cell density. Uninvolved adjacent lung, not tumor, had the highest T cell clonality. Adjacent lung had a median around 50 of the 100 largest tumor clones.

The CDR3 covers 13 residues. V was pared by 2 bases and J by 2 bases, with 1 base of the junction left unmatched. Looked up from germline, CDR1 is SGDLS and CDR2 is YYNGEE. On this clone: Its antigen is not identified.

Method: immunoSEQ multiplex PCR; TCRdb's copy keeps in-frame clones and lacks some. The profile shows approximately 72,000 clones, approximately 84% of them singletons. The gene calls are TRBV9 and TRBJ2-7; 7 bases align to TRBD1. The specimen was peripheral blood, collected before any cancer treatment. The sequence came from a female donor over 55 with stage I lung adenocarcinoma. For the CDR3, the DNA is TGTGCCAGCAGCGTGACAGGGACCTACGAGCAGTACTTC. Its protein product is CASSVTGTYEQYF.